This T cell receptor delta chain is drawn from a study of delta chains in infants with herpesvirus infections (TCRdb year 2023). General notes on the study: A Ugandan infant birth cohort was prospectively followed from birth to characterize gammadelta T cell responses to primary cytomegalovirus (CMV) infection. In infants who were infected with CMV after birth, the study searched for a public fetal Vdelta1/Vgamma8 gammadelta TCR clonotype. gammadelta TCRs were sequenced from PBMC obtained from 15 to 20 CMV-infected infants (one congenitally infected) and seven to nine CMV-uninfected infants for whom sufficient sample was available. Infant blood samples fell into approximate age groups of 1.5, 4, 8 and 12 months. Belgian fetal and cord blood gammadelta TCR data that had been published previously were included solely for comparison and were not produced in this cohort.

What the work shows at the level of the full study, not this receptor alone: The authors acknowledged a small sample size and a lack of race- or environment-matched controls, because almost all Ugandans acquire CMV before adulthood. The public Vdelta1 clonotype appeared in 4 of 18 CMV-infected infants: three infected postnatally before 120 days of age, plus the congenitally infected infant. In CMV-uninfected infants, the public clonotype might still be present but below the detection limit. The public clonotype was found only at the first time point after infection and was absent in uninfected infants and in those infected after 120 days. The frequency of the public clonotype among Vdelta1 cells appeared to be inversely correlated with age at infection and fell quickly, apparently not lasting beyond roughly nine weeks.

Receptors were amplified or captured by RT-PCR. To generate TCR cDNA, RNA from PBMC was reverse transcribed using SuperScript II together with primers specific for the gamma chain and the delta chain. After purification with AMPure XP beads, the cDNA was amplified and indexed with Illumina adapters using the Nextera XT Index Kit. Sequencing of gammadelta TCR libraries was carried out on an Illumina MiSeq using a V2 300-cycle kit. Per the authors' processing: Using MiXCR v2.1.12, CDR3 sequences were assembled, and reads were mapped onto D, J and V genes obtained from GenBank. VDJtools v1.2.1 was used to perform repertoire analyses of the CDR3 clonotypes. TCRdb called clones anew from the public reads via CATT; matching DNA rows were later pooled. TCRdb, not the authors, supplied the V and J calls. The sample data list about 1,400 delta-chain clones, and around a third of these were observed just once. Clones ranked in the top ten supply around 20% of the sample.

On this clone: The antigen it binds to is not known. Base qualities are not recorded, but no much larger clone differs from it by a single base. Other nucleotide sequences from this sample produce the same CDR3.

Pregnant women receiving prenatal care in Kampala, Uganda, were recruited, and the infants of these women were enrolled, with documentation of maternal HIV status required. Weekly visits were made to families, and infant clinical information, oral swabs and peripheral blood were collected beginning at 6 weeks of age and every 4 months thereafter. After blood was collected in heparin tubes, PBMC were isolated using Ficoll-Paque density gradient centrifugation and then cryopreserved. Measured from the cysteine to the phenylalanine, the CDR3 is 19 residues long. Of the read, only the CDR3 DNA is kept; its 57 bases are in frame from base 1. Via the germline V gene, CDR1 is TSWWSYY and CDR2 QGS. V is pared back by 3 bases and J by 2 bases, with 17 bases lying between the germline termini.

The source was peripheral blood, collected at time point 1 of longitudinal follow-up. The rearrangement combines TRDV1 with TRDJ3; the D gene is perhaps TRDD2, from 5 matching bases. The sequence was collected from a human donor who was a Ugandan infant, either HIV-exposed or HIV-unexposed (not recorded which). The DNA sequence reads TGTGCTCTTGGGGACCCCTACGAGGCCGCGACCTGGGACACCCGACAGATGTTTTTC. Translated, this is CALGDPYEAATWDTRQMFF.